These T cell receptor beta chains were read from a single sample in a study of glioma-infiltrating T cells. TCRdb fed the multiplex PCR reads into MiXCR, producing one record per CDR3 protein. The table has about 130,000 distinct CDR3 sequences, about 25% seen once. The specimen was glioma tissue, nonneoplastic brain tissue, or PBMCs (not recorded which). These receptors all stem from a human donor with low-grade glioma or glioblastoma, undergoing nonglioma brain surgery, or in good health (not recorded which). Both conserved end residues are part of each CDR3. D genes are given only for firm matches. Size is omitted from some rows. Given values are once, few, many or a class for expanded clones.

J gene | D gene | clone size | V gene | CDR3 protein | CDR3 DNA
TRBJ1-2 | - | few | TRBV28 | CASRGPANYGYTF | TGTGCCAGCCGGGGGCCAGCTAACTATGGCTACACCTTC
TRBJ1-5 | - | - | TRBV12-3/TRBV12-4 | CASSLASWGNQPQHF | TGTGCCAGCAGTTTAGCGAGTTGGGGCAATCAGCCCCAGCATTTT
TRBJ1-5 | - | - | TRBV7-9 | CAISKGVLNSNQPQHF | TGTGCCATCAGCAAGGGAGTCCTGAATAGCAATCAGCCCCAGCATTTT
TRBJ2-3 | TRBD2 | - | TRBV20-1 | CSARGGLADTQYF | TGCAGTGCTAGGGGAGGGTTGGCAGATACGCAGTATTTT
TRBJ1-2 | - | many | TRBV20-1 | CSALDYGYTF | TGCAGTGCTCTGGACTATGGCTACACCTTC
TRBJ2-2 | TRBD2 | - | TRBV6-1 | CASSDASGGNTGELFF | TGCGCCAGCAGTGATGCCAGCGGGGGAAACACCGGGGAGCTGTTTTTT
TRBJ2-3 | - | - | TRBV7-2 | CASSSIEGPFGDTQYF | TGTGCCAGCAGCTCAATAGAGGGCCCTTTTGGCGATACGCAGTATTTT
TRBJ2-3 | - | few | TRBV7-9 | CASSLSGNTDTQYF | TGTGCCAGCAGCTTGTCGGGAAACACAGATACGCAGTATTTT
TRBJ1-6 | - | few | TRBV20-1 | CSANLGVGNSPLHF | TGCAGTGCTAACCTTGGGGTCGGCAATTCACCCCTCCACTTT
TRBJ1-5 | - | - | TRBV2 | CASSERQNSNQPQHF | TGTGCCAGCAGCGAGAGACAAAATAGCAATCAGCCCCAGCATTTT
TRBJ1-4 | TRBD1 | few | TRBV7-2 | CASSRWTGSEKLFF | TGTGCCAGCAGCCGATGGACAGGGAGTGAAAAACTGTTTTTT
TRBJ2-1 | - | - | TRBV6-6 | CASSYSEGQPFF | TGTGCCAGCAGTTACTCGGAGGGACAGCCGTTCTTC
TRBJ2-3 | - | many | TRBV20-1 | CSARTLRGGTDTQYF | TGCAGTGCTAGAACCCTGAGGGGAGGCACAGATACGCAGTATTTT
TRBJ2-5 | TRBD2 | once | TRBV7-6 | CASSSLAGAQETRYF | TGTGCCAGCAGCTCCCTAGCGGGGGCACAAGAGACCCGGTACTTC
TRBJ1-6 | - | few | TRBV5-4 | CASSLDRLLRSPLHF | TGTGCCAGCAGCTTGGACCGCCTACTTCGGTCACCCCTCCACTTT
TRBJ2-1 | - | - | TRBV10-3 | CAISEGMSNEQFF | TGTGCCATCAGTGAGGGTATGAGCAATGAGCAGTTCTTC
TRBJ2-3 | TRBD1 | - | TRBV28 | CASSTLTGGTDTQYF | TGTGCCAGCAGTACCCTGACAGGGGGCACAGATACGCAGTATTTT
TRBJ1-5 | - | few | TRBV7-9 | CASSVRAAGGSNQPQHF | TGTGCCAGCAGCGTCCGGGCGGCGGGGGGAAGCAATCAGCCCCAGCATTTT
TRBJ2-1 | TRBD2 | few | TRBV20-1 | CSARDRAGGPYNEQFF | TGCAGTGCTAGAGATCGGGCGGGGGGGCCTTACAATGAGCAGTTCTTC
TRBJ2-3 | - | - | TRBV19 | CASSPADSSTDTQYF | TGTGCCAGTAGTCCCGCGGACTCTAGCACAGATACGCAGTATTTT
TRBJ1-2 | TRBD1 | - | TRBV7-9 | CASSEQGIANYGYTF | TGTGCCAGCAGCGAACAGGGGATAGCTAACTATGGCTACACCTTC
TRBJ1-3 | - | few | TRBV20-1 | CSAPLPSAGNTIYF | TGCAGTGCTCCCCTACCCTCCGCAGGAAACACCATATATTTT
TRBJ1-1 | - | many | TRBV27 | CASSPHRVTEAFF | TGTGCCAGCAGTCCCCACAGGGTAACTGAAGCTTTCTTT
TRBJ1-2 | TRBD1 | - | TRBV2 | CASSRTGTGGFYTF | TGTGCCAGCAGTAGAACCGGGACAGGGGGCTTCTACACCTTC
TRBJ1-2 | - | - | TRBV18 | CASSSSATNYGYTF | TGTGCCAGCTCATCGTCCGCCACGAACTATGGCTACACCTTC
TRBJ2-4 | - | - | TRBV5-4 | CASSLQGGNIQYF | TGTGCCAGCAGCTTGCAGGGGGGGAACATTCAGTACTTC
TRBJ1-2 | - | few | TRBV29-1 | CSEGDGYTF | TGCAGCGAGGGCGATGGCTACACCTTC
TRBJ1-1 | - | many | TRBV12-3/TRBV12-4 | CASSLRGPSTEAFF | TGTGCCAGCAGTTTGAGGGGCCCGAGCACTGAAGCTTTCTTT
TRBJ2-1 | TRBD1 | - | TRBV7-3 | CASSLGQGGNEQFF | TGTGCCAGCAGCTTAGGACAGGGAGGCAATGAGCAGTTCTTC
TRBJ1-2 | - | few | TRBV7-8 | CASSLDFGGFYYGYTF | TGTGCCAGCAGCTTAGATTTCGGAGGGTTTTACTATGGCTACACCTTC
TRBJ1-2 | TRBD1 | - | TRBV4-1 | CASSQEGTGEHGYTF | TGCGCCAGCAGCCAAGAGGGAACAGGGGAGCATGGCTACACCTTC
TRBJ1-1 | - | - | TRBV29-1 | CSETWGPNTEAFF | TGCAGCGAAACATGGGGACCGAACACTGAAGCCTTCTTT
TRBJ1-1 | - | - | TRBV27 | CASSRTAMNTEAFF | TGTGCCAGCAGCCGGACAGCCATGAACACTGAAGCTTTCTTT
TRBJ1-5 | - | many | TRBV28 | CASSLWIQGNQPQHF | TGTGCCAGCAGTTTATGGATTCAGGGAAATCAGCCCCAGCATTTT
TRBJ2-1 | TRBD1 | - | TRBV24-1 | CATRPGTENREQFF | TGTGCCACCAGACCCGGGACAGAAAATCGCGAGCAGTTCTTC
TRBJ2-1 | TRBD2 | - | TRBV5-1 | CASSLAVAGGRHEQFF | TGCGCCAGCAGCTTGGCAGTAGCGGGGGGCAGGCATGAGCAGTTCTTC
TRBJ2-1 | - | many | TRBV6-6 | CASSYRRTRGYNEQFF | TGTGCCAGCAGTTACCGGCGGACACGGGGCTACAATGAGCAGTTCTTC
TRBJ1-5 | - | many | TRBV20-1 | CSARDAGKGQPQHF | TGCAGTGCTAGAGATGCGGGGAAAGGTCAGCCCCAGCATTTT